This TCR beta chain was recovered during a study of blood T cells in healthy people across ages. Overall study results and limits: Relative to aged donors, long-lived donors carried more naive CD4+ cells and displayed higher diversity. Measured against age, TCR beta diversity per million T cells decreased in a roughly linear manner. PBMCs left unsorted prevented a conclusive naive versus antigen-experienced comparison.

As to this clonotype: What it binds is not known.

From germline, CDR1 is LGHDT and CDR2 YNNKEL (reference sequence). V gave up 2 bases and J gave up 3 bases; unmatched junction bases: 4. The CDR3 is made up of 15 amino acids. A second PCR of 7 to 11 cycles used a sample-barcoded 5' primer and a J-beta primer mix. Each CDR3 protein is one row after TCRdb ran MiXCR on the 5' RACE reads. The table lists roughly 800,000 distinct CDR3 sequences, more than 45% of them singletons. The receptor comes from a man aged 25 to 45 in good health. What was sequenced was blood. V is TRBV3-1 and J is TRBJ2-7, with 10 bases lining up with TRBD1. The CDR3 bases are TGTGCCAGCAGCCAACAGGGACAGGGGTTCTACGAGCAGTACTTC. Translation: CASSQQGQGFYEQYF.